This TCR beta chain is from a study of blood T cell repertoires in COVID-19. Clones were read by immunoSEQ multiplex PCR, and TCRdb kept only the in-frame ones, dropping some. This sample has about 88,000 clones, with around nine tenths found just once. This CDR3 has 18 residues. Germline V gives CDR1 ENHRY, CDR2 SYGVKD. The ends were cut back, 3 bases at V and 2 bases at J, with 23 bases in the middle. Sequences were obtained from peripheral blood. This clonotype was sampled from a woman at least 80 years old with acute or convalescent COVID-19. V is TRBV10-3 and J is TRBJ2-7; D perhaps matches TRBD1 (6 bases). CDR3 nucleotide sequence: TGTGCCATCAGTGAACCGACCGCCGGGACACTGACAGCCTACGAGCAGTACTTC. This gives the protein CAISEPTAGTLTAYEQYF.